What follows are 8 T cell receptor beta chains derived from one specimen sequenced in a study of T cell changes during pregnancy in multiple sclerosis. Profiled with immunoSEQ multiplex PCR; TCRdb holds only in-frame clones, not every one. Of around 75,000 clones in the sample, 91% were seen once. This specimen consisted of CD4+ T cells from peripheral blood mononuclear cells, obtained in the third trimester of pregnancy. These TCRs come from a female donor in good health, enrolled as a control in a pregnancy study.

This clone has a single count. The V gene is TRBV6-5, the J gene TRBJ2-7; 7 positions match TRBD2. Germline-derived CDR1 and CDR2 are MNHEY and SVGAGI. The CDR3 sequence is 16 residues long. V gave up 2 bases and J gave up 3 bases; unmatched junction bases: 10. The CDR3 coding sequence is TGTGCCAGCAGTTACACGCAACGGGAGGCTAACTACGAGCAGTACTTC. It codes for CASSYTQREANYEQYF.

The chain joins TRBV19 to TRBJ2-1; 7 bases line up with TRBD2. Per the germline V gene, CDR1 is LNHDA and CDR2 is SQIVND (reference sequence). The CDR3 is made up of 14 amino acids. The trim removed 5 bases at V and 2 bases at J, leaving 3 bases unmatched. As DNA, the CDR3 is TGTGCCAGTAGTCCCCGGGGGGCCTACAATGAGCAGTTCTTC. Its translation: CASSPRGAYNEQFF.

The rearrangement joins TRBV5-1 to TRBJ2-5; 9 nucleotides agree with TRBD2. The germline gives CDR1 SGHRS, CDR2 YFSETQ. CDR3 length: 14 amino acids. J was trimmed by 6 bases and V by 1 base; bases with no gene match: 4. The CDR3, as DNA: TGCGCCAGCAGCTTGTTGCGGGAGGGGAAGACCCAGTACTTC. Its translation: CASSLLREGKTQYF.

The gene calls are TRBV7-2 and TRBJ2-1; D remains ambiguous. The ends were cut back, 1 base at V and 0 bases at J, with 13 bases in the middle. CDR1 is SGHTA, CDR2 FQGNSA, per germline. This CDR3 comprises 17 residues. In nucleotides, the CDR3 is TGTGCCAGCAGCTTAGTGGGTAGCCTGGGCTCCTACAATGAGCAGTTCTTC. Amino acid sequence: CASSLVGSLGSYNEQFF.

This clone was seen a single time. The DNA of the CDR3 is TGTGCCAGCAGCTTGTCGAATGAGCAGTTCTTC. Its protein is CASSLSNEQFF. The chain joins TRBV5-4 to TRBJ2-1; no definite D call. Trimming removed 1 base at V and 7 bases at J, with 3 bases between. This CDR3 is built from 11 residues. Germline lookup yields CDR1 SGHNT and CDR2 YYREEE (reference sequence).

This chain joins TRBV2 and TRBJ2-7; possibly TRBD1 for D (5 bases). V lost 8 bases to trimming and J lost 7 bases, with 18 bases between them. CDR1 SNHLY and CDR2 FYNNEI come from the germline V gene. The length of the CDR3 is 13 residues. Here the CDR3 DNA reads TGTGCCAGCGGGGCAGATCATTCGGTGGAGCAGTACTTC. This sequence encodes CASGADHSVEQYF. The entire variable domain, with the rest obtained from reference TRBV2 and TRBJ2-7, is as follows: EPEVTQTPSHQVTQMGQEVILRCVPISNHLYFYWYRQILGQKVEFLVSFYNNEISEKSEIFDDQFSVERPDGSNFTLKIRSTKLEDSAMYFCASGADHSVEQYFGPGTRLTVT.

The gene calls are TRBV6-5 and TRBJ1-5; D remains unclear. From germline, CDR1 is MNHEY and CDR2 SVGAGI. Trimming took 5 bases from V and 2 from J, leaving 13 bases between them. This CDR3 is 15 amino acids long. This CDR3 is CASSPILGGNQPQHF. The CDR3 DNA reads TGTGCCAGCAGTCCTATCCTAGGCGGCAATCAGCCCCAGCATTTT.

The chain uses TRBV10-3 and TRBJ2-5; 8 bases match TRBD1. The trim removed 6 bases at V and 2 bases at J, leaving 5 bases unmatched. The length of the CDR3 is 14 residues. Germline CDR1 reads ENHRY; CDR2 reads SYGVKD. CDR3 sequence (DNA): TGTGCCATCAGCGAGGGGACAGGACAAGAGACCCAGTACTTC. It codes for CAISEGTGQETQYF.